This T cell receptor (beta chain) stems from a study of shared clonotypes between healthy human individuals. As for the study in general: A donor's plate count was three for CD4 naive and three for CD4 memory; CD8 naive had two and CD8 memory one.

CD45RA-negative memory and CD45RA+ naive subsets were split from the CD4+ cells. Germline V gene data show CDR1 as MDHEN and CDR2 as SYDVKM. There are 12 residues in the CDR3. Trimming took 11 bases from V and 1 from J, leaving 9 bases between them. Study conclusions and caveats: In a handful of donors, about 5% of naive CD4 clonotypes appeared in common.

Of note for this clone: Antigen: not known. Other DNA sequences in this sample translate to the same CDR3.

As originally analysed: ImmunoSEQ supplied junction-only sequences lacking quality scores, so filtering was different. Produced via immunoSEQ multiplex PCR; TCRdb's table is partial and in-frame only. That table furnishes V, J and clone size, whereas the DNA furnished D and trimming. The sample yields about 1.1 million clones, around 78% seen once. The sequence was obtained from a young man in good health. Some clones in this sample may be carry-over from other donors' samples. The sequenced sample consisted of memory CD4+ T cells from PBMCs. Subset in this sample: CD45RA-negative fraction. The chain joins TRBV28 to TRBJ1-5; D is unclear. DNA for the CDR3: TGTGCCTCGACGGGAAGCAATCAGCCCCAGCATTTT. Its translation: CASTGSNQPQHF.